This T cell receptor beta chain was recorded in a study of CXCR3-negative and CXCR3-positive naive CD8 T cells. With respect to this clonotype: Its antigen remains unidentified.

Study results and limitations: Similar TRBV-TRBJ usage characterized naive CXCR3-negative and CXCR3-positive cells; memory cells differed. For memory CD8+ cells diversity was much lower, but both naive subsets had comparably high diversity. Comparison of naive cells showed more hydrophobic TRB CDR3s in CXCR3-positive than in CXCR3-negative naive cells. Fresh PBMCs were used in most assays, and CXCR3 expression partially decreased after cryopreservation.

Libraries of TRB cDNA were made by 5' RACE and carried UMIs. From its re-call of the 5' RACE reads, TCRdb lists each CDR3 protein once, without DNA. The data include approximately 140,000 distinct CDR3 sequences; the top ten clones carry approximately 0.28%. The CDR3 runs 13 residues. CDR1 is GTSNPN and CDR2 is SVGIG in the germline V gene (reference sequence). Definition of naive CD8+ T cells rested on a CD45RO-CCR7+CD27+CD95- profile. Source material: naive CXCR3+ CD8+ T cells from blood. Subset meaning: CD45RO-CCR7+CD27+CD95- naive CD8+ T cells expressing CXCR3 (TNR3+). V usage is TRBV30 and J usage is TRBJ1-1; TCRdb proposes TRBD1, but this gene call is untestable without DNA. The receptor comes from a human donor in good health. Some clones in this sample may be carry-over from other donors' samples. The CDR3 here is CAWGTGGNTEAFF. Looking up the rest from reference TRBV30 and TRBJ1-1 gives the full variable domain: SQTIHQWPATLVQPVGSPLSLECTVEGTSNPNLYWYRQAAGRGLQLLFYSVGIGQISSEVPQNLSASRPQDRQFILSSKKLLLSDSGFYLCAWGTGGNTEAFFGQGTRLTVV.